Listed below are T cell receptor beta chains from one sample, sequenced in a study of lymphopenia after photon versus proton radiotherapy. The table came from immunoSEQ multiplex PCR; TCRdb's copy has only in-frame clones and leaves some out. Of roughly 65,000 clones in the sample, approximately 91% were seen once. The sequencing here drew on peripheral blood, taken from a patient treated with photon-based radiotherapy. These receptors were obtained from a woman in her 70s with pancreatic cancer. Both conserved end residues are part of each CDR3. Each record gives: clone size, D gene, J gene, V gene, CDR3 protein, CDR3 DNA. A D gene is named only where the DNA matches it firmly. Rows give clone size only sometimes, using once, few, many, or a class for an expanded clone.

>NA|NA|TRBJ2-1|TRBV5-1
CASSRGERTSYNEQFF
TGCGCCAGCAGCCGAGGGGAGCGGACCTCCTACAATGAGCAGTTCTTC
>NA|NA|TRBJ2-3|TRBV19
CASSELGTGSSTDTQYF
TGTGCCAGTAGTGAATTAGGGACGGGTTCTAGCACAGATACGCAGTATTTT
>NA|NA|TRBJ2-1|TRBV7-2
CASSFTSSNEQFF
TGTGCCAGCAGCTTTACTAGCAGCAATGAGCAGTTCTTC
>NA|NA|TRBJ1-2|TRBV29-1
CSVQQAGLGGGYTF
TGCAGCGTCCAACAGGCCGGGCTGGGGGGTGGCTACACCTTC
>NA|NA|TRBJ2-1|TRBV29-1
CSAAYGGDEQFF
TGCAGCGCTGCATACGGAGGGGATGAGCAGTTCTTC
>NA|NA|TRBJ1-6|TRBV27
CASSLSRSSYNSPLHF
TGTGCCAGCAGTTTATCACGAAGCTCCTATAATTCACCCCTCCACTTT
>once|TRBD2|TRBJ2-2|TRBV9
CASSGGLAGVSRTGELFF
TGTGCCAGCAGCGGAGGACTAGCGGGAGTCAGTCGCACCGGGGAGCTGTTTTTT
>NA|NA|TRBJ1-4|TRBV5-5
CASSLLPGEKLFF
TGTGCCAGCAGCTTGCTTCCGGGAGAAAAACTGTTTTTT
>NA|NA|TRBJ1-5|TRBV30
CAWSVAQRGPQHF
TGTGCCTGGAGTGTGGCCCAGCGGGGGCCCCAGCATTTT
>NA|NA|TRBJ1-1|TRBV5-1
CASSLGGSEGRNTEAFF
TGCGCCAGCAGCTTGGGGGGGTCGGAAGGAAGGAACACTGAAGCTTTCTTT
>NA|NA|TRBJ1-1|TRBV10-3
CASRDLNTEAFF
TGTGCCAGCCGTGACTTGAACACTGAAGCTTTCTTT
>NA|NA|TRBJ2-7|TRBV2
CASIGGPGQDSYEQYF
TGTGCCAGCATCGGGGGGCCGGGACAGGACTCCTACGAGCAGTACTTC
>NA|TRBD2|TRBJ2-7|TRBV4-2
CASSQDTASGRGARSEQYF
TGTGCCAGCAGCCAAGATACGGCTAGCGGGAGGGGGGCCCGTAGCGAGCAGTACTTC
>NA|NA|TRBJ2-2|TRBV28
CASLAAGVTGELFF
TGTGCCAGTCTGGCAGCTGGAGTGACCGGGGAGCTGTTTTTT
>NA|NA|TRBJ2-7|TRBV7-2
CASSLEVRVYEQYF
TGTGCCAGCAGCTTAGAAGTCAGGGTTTACGAGCAGTACTTC
>NA|NA|TRBJ2-4|TRBV2
CASRDPRGGGGTFAKNIQYF
TGTGCCAGCAGAGATCCCCGTGGAGGGGGAGGGACTTTCGCCAAAAACATTCAGTACTTC
>NA|TRBD2|TRBJ2-5|TRBV28
CASSFNGGRGGRQETQYF
TGTGCCAGCAGTTTTAATGGCGGGAGGGGGGGTCGTCAAGAGACCCAGTACTTC
>NA|NA|TRBJ1-1|TRBV7-6
CASSLEPNTEAFF
TGTGCCAGCAGCTTAGAACCGAACACTGAAGCTTTCTTT
>NA|TRBD1|TRBJ2-1|TRBV7-9
CASSPKGQGNEQFF
TGTGCCAGCAGCCCTAAAGGACAGGGCAATGAGCAGTTCTTC
>NA|NA|TRBJ1-5|TRBV19
CASSPVGVGNQPQHF
TGTGCCAGTAGTCCCGTCGGGGTGGGCAATCAGCCCCAGCATTTT
>NA|NA|TRBJ2-1|TRBV11-2
CASSLGGSYNEQFF
TGTGCCAGCAGCTTAGGAGGCTCCTACAATGAGCAGTTCTTC
>NA|TRBD1|TRBJ2-7|TRBV10-3
CAIRPGQGYEQYF
TGTGCCATCAGGCCGGGACAGGGGTACGAGCAGTACTTC
>NA|NA|TRBJ2-3|TRBV11-2
CASSLRRGRTDTQYF
TGTGCCAGCAGCTTAAGGCGCGGGCGCACAGATACGCAGTATTTT
>NA|TRBD2|TRBJ2-7|TRBV6-5
CASSLRGDEQYF
TGTGCCAGCAGCCTACGGGGGGACGAGCAGTACTTC
>once|NA|TRBJ2-3|TRBV19
CASSRGIDTQYF
TGTGCCAGTAGTCGAGGGATAGATACGCAGTATTTT
>once|NA|TRBJ2-3|TRBV23-1
CLRAVQGQYF
TGCCTTCGGGCTGTGCAAGGGCAGTATTTT
>NA|TRBD1|TRBJ2-1|TRBV13
CASSSYRGANSVEQFF
TGTGCCAGCAGTTCCTACAGGGGCGCGAATAGCGTTGAGCAGTTCTTC
>once|NA|TRBJ2-5|TRBV4-2
CASSRDKQGSQETQYF
TGTGCCAGCAGCCGAGACAAGCAGGGGAGCCAAGAGACCCAGTACTTC
>NA|NA|TRBJ2-4|TRBV6-5
CASSPRDFKNIQYF
TGTGCCAGCAGTCCCCGGGACTTCAAAAACATTCAGTACTTC
>NA|TRBD2|TRBJ2-3|TRBV28
CASRISGSRTDTQYF
TGTGCCAGCAGGATTAGCGGGAGCCGGACAGATACGCAGTATTTT
>NA|NA|TRBJ2-1|TRBV5-4
CASSFRGYNEQFF
TGTGCCAGCAGCTTTCGGGGATACAATGAGCAGTTCTTC
>once|NA|TRBJ1-1|TRBV28
CASTPGGSGTEAFF
TGTGCCAGCACCCCGGGGGGGAGTGGCACTGAAGCTTTCTTT
>NA|TRBD1|TRBJ2-7|TRBV2
CASRLGQGNYEQYF
TGTGCCAGCAGGTTGGGACAGGGGAACTACGAGCAGTACTTC
>NA|TRBD1|TRBJ1-1|TRBV9
CASSVGKGAGGTEAFF
TGTGCCAGCAGCGTAGGAAAGGGGGCAGGGGGAACTGAAGCTTTCTTT
>NA|NA|TRBJ2-3|TRBV7-2
CASSYNSLLVVTQYF
TGTGCCAGCAGTTACAACAGCCTGCTAGTCGTTACGCAGTATTTT
>NA|TRBD2|TRBJ2-7|TRBV5-1
CASSQYRLAGADEQYF
TGCGCCAGCAGCCAATATAGACTAGCGGGAGCGGATGAGCAGTACTTC
>NA|TRBD1|TRBJ1-1|TRBV28
CASKAGGMNTEAFF
TGTGCCAGCAAGGCAGGGGGCATGAACACTGAAGCTTTCTTT
>NA|TRBD1|TRBJ2-1|TRBV18
CASSSRDRVGNEQFF
TGTGCCAGCTCATCCCGGGACAGGGTCGGGAATGAGCAGTTCTTC
>NA|NA|TRBJ2-5|TRBV29-1
CSARSRSQETQYF
TGCAGCGCCCGATCCCGGAGCCAAGAGACCCAGTACTTC
>NA|NA|TRBJ1-4|TRBV7-4
CASSPLRSGKKWSRRFF
TGTGCCAGCAGCCCCTTGAGGAGCGGGAAAAAGTGGTCTAGAAGGTTTTTT
>NA|TRBD2|TRBJ2-3|TRBV18
CASSRGTSGRARTDTQYF
TGTGCCAGCTCACGAGGGACTAGCGGGAGGGCCAGAACAGATACGCAGTATTTT
>NA|TRBD2|TRBJ2-1|TRBV5-5
CASSLQIRLAGVTNEQFF
TGTGCCAGCAGCTTGCAAATACGGCTAGCGGGCGTCACCAATGAGCAGTTCTTC
>NA|NA|TRBJ2-7|TRBV7-2
CASSLVAPSYEQYF
TGTGCCAGCAGCTTGGTGGCCCCCTCCTACGAGCAGTACTTC
>NA|NA|TRBJ2-7|TRBV7-3
CASNQILYEQYF
TGTGCCAGCAATCAGATCCTCTACGAGCAGTACTTC
>NA|TRBD1|TRBJ2-2|TRBV4-2
CASSPDRANTGELFF
TGTGCCAGCAGCCCGGACAGGGCGAACACCGGGGAGCTGTTTTTT
>once|TRBD1|TRBJ1-1|TRBV2
CASSEDRDTEAFF
TGTGCCAGCAGTGAGGACAGGGACACTGAAGCTTTCTTT
>once|NA|TRBJ2-5|TRBV28
CASTPGTQETQYF
TGTGCCAGCACCCCCGGGACCCAAGAGACCCAGTACTTC
>NA|NA|TRBJ2-2|TRBV7-4
CPPRGRNTGELFF
TGCCCCCCCAGGGGACGGAACACCGGGGAGCTGTTTTTT
>NA|TRBD2|TRBJ2-3|TRBV2
CASSGRLAASTDTQYF
TGTGCCAGCAGTGGTAGGCTAGCGGCTAGCACAGATACGCAGTATTTT
>NA|TRBD2|TRBJ2-1|TRBV20-1
CSASRGNEQFF
TGCAGTGCTTCGCGGGGGAACGAGCAGTTCTTC
>NA|NA|TRBJ2-2|TRBV19
CASSIGGVGTGELFF
TGTGCCAGTAGTATAGGTGGGGTAGGCACCGGGGAGCTGTTTTTT
>NA|NA|TRBJ2-3|TRBV7-2
CASSLWGTDTQYF
TGTGCCAGCAGCTTGTGGGGAACAGATACGCAGTATTTT
>NA|TRBD2|TRBJ2-7|TRBV28
CASSYTTGSLAGGVYEQYF
TGTGCCAGCAGCTATACTACAGGGAGTCTAGCGGGAGGGGTATACGAGCAGTACTTC